This T cell receptor (beta chain) was sequenced for a study of T cells in localized non-small cell lung cancer. CDR3 length equals 16 residues. Germline loops: CDR1 SGHNT, CDR2 YYREEE (reference sequence). The junction had 7 bases not matched to a gene; V was cut back by 0 bases and J by 5 bases. Sequenced by immunoSEQ multiplex PCR; TCRdb stores in-frame clones only, minus some. The sample gives about 31,000 clones, roughly 92% of which show up once; more than 0.7% is in the top ten. This clone was observed a single time. What it binds is not known. Points from the study as a whole: There were a median roughly 61 of the top 100 tumor clones appearing in adjacent lung. Heterogeneity remains possible because sequencing was limited to only one tumor region. Uninvolved adjacent lung, not tumor, had the highest T cell clonality. Longer survival (overall) was linked to higher T cell density in blood.

This TCR was recovered from a woman between 35 and 70 years old with stage I lung adenocarcinoma. Sample: peripheral blood, taken before any cancer treatment. The chain combines TRBV5-4 with TRBJ2-5; TRBD2 matches 10 bases. In nucleotides, the CDR3 is TGTGCCAGCAGCTTGGGAGCGGGAGGGCCGCAGGAGACCCAGTACTTC. This encodes CASSLGAGGPQETQYF.